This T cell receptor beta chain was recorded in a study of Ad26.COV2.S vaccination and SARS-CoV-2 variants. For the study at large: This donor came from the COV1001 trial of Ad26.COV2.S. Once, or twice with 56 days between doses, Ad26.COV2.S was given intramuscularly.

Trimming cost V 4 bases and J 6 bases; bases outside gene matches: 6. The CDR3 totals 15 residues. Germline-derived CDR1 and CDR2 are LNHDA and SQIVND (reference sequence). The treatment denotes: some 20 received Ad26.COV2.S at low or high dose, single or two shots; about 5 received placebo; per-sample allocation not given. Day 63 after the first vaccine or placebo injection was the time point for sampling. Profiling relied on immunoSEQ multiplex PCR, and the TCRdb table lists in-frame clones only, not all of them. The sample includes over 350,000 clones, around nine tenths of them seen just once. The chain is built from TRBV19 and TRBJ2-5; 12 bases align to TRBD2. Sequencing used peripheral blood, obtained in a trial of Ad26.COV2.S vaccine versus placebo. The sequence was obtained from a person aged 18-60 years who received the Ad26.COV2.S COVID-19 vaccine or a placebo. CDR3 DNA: TGTGCCAGTAGTAGCCCGACTAGCGGGGGTCAGACCCAGTACTTC. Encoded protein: CASSSPTSGGQTQYF.